This T cell receptor (beta chain) was retrieved from a study of human T cells and chemical hapten exposure. Overall study context: 2% DPC was applied to roughly 2 cm by roughly 2 cm of upper inner arm skin for sensitization. Small discrepancies in pooled library volume mainly accounted for the varying TCR yields per sample. Throughout a study of about 24 weeks, patients underwent weekly scalp administration of diphenylcyclopropenone doses.

It was the library that attached unique molecular identifiers to individual cDNA molecules. TCRdb reanalysed the RACE reads using MiXCR and keeps one entry per CDR3 protein. The sample yields roughly 32,000 distinct CDR3 sequences, 5% to 6.5% seen once. This clonotype was seen repeatedly, ten times or more. The time point: patch test 3, about 24 weeks after DPC sensitization. Treatment described: therapeutic diphenylcyclopropenone sensitization with weekly scalp DPC. The TCR was taken from a man between 25 and 39 years old with alopecia areata. Some clones in this sample may be carry-over from other donors' samples. Specimen: whole blood, collected in connection with sensitization to the hapten diphenylcyclopropenone (DPC).

This chain's CDR3 is CASSARTGSEPDTQYF. In DNA form, the CDR3 reads TGTGCCAGCAGCGCCCGGACAGGGTCTGAGCCAGATACGCAGTATTTT. This chain connects TRBV9 to TRBJ2-3, with 8 bases that match TRBD1. The CDR3 sequence is 16 residues long. V shed 3 bases and J 4 bases; nucleotides not matched to a gene: 10. Germline loops: CDR1 SGDLS, CDR2 YYNGEE.